The TCR beta chain under discussion was sequenced for a study of blood T cell repertoires in COVID-19. About the research overall: Whether acute or convalescent, the COVID-19 samples came from the United States, Italy and Spain. PBMCs, B-cell-depleted T cells, or T cells were the source of the cDNA or gDNA that made up the material.

V lost 1 base and J lost 0; bases outside the gene matches: 14. Germline-derived CDR1 and CDR2 are SGHRS and YFSETQ. The CDR3 has 21 residues. Methods used by the authors: Estimates of nucleated cell counts were drawn from the amplification of reference gene primers. Some clones are missing from TCRdb's copy, which holds only in-frame ones; the method was immunoSEQ multiplex PCR. The V and J calls and clone size are taken from that table; D and trimming were inferred from the DNA. The sample shows about 160,000 clones, 65% to 85% of them seen only once. V and J are TRBV5-1 and TRBJ2-1; 12 bases map to TRBD2. The sequencing input was peripheral blood. This TCR came from a man in his 60s with active or convalescent COVID-19. CDR3 DNA sequence: TGCGCCAGCAGCTTGTCACCCACGGCTAGCGGGAGGGCTAGCTCCTACAATGAGCAGTTCTTC. Translating gives CASSLSPTASGRASSYNEQFF.